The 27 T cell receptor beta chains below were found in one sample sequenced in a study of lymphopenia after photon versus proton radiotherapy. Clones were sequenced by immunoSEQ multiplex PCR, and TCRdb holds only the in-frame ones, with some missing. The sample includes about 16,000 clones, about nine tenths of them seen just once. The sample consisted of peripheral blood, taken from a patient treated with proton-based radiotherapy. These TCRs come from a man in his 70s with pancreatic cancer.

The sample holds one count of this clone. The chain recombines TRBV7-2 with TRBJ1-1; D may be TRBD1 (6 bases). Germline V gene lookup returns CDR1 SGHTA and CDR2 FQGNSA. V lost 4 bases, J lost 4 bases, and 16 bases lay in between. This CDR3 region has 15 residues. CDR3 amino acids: CASSSLSGAGTEAFF. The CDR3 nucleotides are TGTGCCAGCAGCTCTCTTTCGGGGGCAGGCACTGAAGCTTTCTTT.

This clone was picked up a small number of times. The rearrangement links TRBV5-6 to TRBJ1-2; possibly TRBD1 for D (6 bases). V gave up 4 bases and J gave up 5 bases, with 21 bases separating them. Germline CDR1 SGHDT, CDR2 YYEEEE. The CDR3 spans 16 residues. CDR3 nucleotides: TGTGCCAGCAGCGTTCTTGGACAGAGGGTATCGTATGGCTACACCTTC. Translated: CASSVLGQRVSYGYTF.

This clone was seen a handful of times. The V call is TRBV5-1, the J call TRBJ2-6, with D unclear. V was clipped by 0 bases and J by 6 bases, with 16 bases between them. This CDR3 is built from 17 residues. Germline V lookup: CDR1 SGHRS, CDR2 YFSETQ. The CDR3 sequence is CASSLVGIRVEANVLTF. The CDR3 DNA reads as TGCGCCAGCAGCTTGGTGGGGATCCGAGTGGAGGCCAACGTCCTGACTTTC.

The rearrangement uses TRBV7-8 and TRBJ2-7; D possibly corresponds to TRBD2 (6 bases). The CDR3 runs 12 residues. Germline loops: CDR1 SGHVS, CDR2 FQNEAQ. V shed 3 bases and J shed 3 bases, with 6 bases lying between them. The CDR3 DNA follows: TGTGCCAGCAGCTTGACTAGCTACGAGCAGTACTTC. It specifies CASSLTSYEQYF.

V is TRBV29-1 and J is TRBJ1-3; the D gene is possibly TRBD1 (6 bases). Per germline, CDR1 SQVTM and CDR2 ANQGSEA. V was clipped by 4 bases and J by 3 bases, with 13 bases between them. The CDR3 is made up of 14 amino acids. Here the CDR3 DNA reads TGCAGCGTTGTACCAGGGGCAAATGGAAACACCATATATTTT. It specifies CSVVPGANGNTIYF.

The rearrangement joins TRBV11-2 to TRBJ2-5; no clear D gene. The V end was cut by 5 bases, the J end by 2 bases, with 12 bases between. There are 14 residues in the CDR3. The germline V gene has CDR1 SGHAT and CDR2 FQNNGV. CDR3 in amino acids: CASSQQPGQETQYF. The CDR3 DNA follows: TGTGCCAGCAGCCAACAACCTGGACAAGAGACCCAGTACTTC. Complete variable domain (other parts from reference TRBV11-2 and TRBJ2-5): EAGVAQSPRYKIIEKRQSVAFWCNPISGHATLYWYQQILGQGPKLLIQFQNNGVVDDSQLPKDRFSAERLKGVDSTLKIQPAKLEDSAVYLCASSQQPGQETQYFGPGTRLLVL.

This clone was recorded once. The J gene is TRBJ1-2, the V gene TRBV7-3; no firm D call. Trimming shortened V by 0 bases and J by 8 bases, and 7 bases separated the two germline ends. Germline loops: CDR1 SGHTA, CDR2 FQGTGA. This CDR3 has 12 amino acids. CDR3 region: CASSLTGDGYTF. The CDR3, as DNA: TGTGCCAGCAGCTTAACGGGTGACGGCTACACCTTC.

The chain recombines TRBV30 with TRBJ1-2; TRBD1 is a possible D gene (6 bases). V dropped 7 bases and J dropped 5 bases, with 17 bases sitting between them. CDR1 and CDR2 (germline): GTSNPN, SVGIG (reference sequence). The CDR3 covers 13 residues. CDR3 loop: CAYETGTYYGYTF. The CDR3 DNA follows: TGTGCCTACGAAACCGGGACATATTATGGCTACACCTTC.

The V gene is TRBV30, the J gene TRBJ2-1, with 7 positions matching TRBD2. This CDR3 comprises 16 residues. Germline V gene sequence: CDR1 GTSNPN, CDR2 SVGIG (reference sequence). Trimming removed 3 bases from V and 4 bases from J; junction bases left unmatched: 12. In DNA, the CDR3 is TGTGCCTGGAGGGCTGGGGGGGGAAGACTGTACAATGAGCAGTTCTTC. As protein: CAWRAGGGRLYNEQFF.

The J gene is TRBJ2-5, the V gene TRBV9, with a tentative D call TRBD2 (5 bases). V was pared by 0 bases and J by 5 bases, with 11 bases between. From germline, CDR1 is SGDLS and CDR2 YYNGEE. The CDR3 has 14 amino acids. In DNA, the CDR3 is TGTGCCAGCAGCGTAGCGGTCGGCGGGGAGACCCAGTACTTC. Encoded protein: CASSVAVGGETQYF.

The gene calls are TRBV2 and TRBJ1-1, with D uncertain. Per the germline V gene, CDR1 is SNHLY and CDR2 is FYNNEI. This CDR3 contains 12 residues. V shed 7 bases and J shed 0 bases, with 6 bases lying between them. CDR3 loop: CASIRVNTEAFF. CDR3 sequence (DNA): TGTGCCAGCATAAGAGTGAACACTGAAGCTTTCTTT.

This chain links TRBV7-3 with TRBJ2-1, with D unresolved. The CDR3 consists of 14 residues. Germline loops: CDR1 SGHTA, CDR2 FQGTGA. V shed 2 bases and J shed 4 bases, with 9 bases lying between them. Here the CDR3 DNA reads TGTGCCAGCAGCTTAGGGTCCAGGTACAATGAGCAGTTCTTC. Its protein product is CASSLGSRYNEQFF. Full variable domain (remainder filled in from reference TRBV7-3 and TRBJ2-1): GAGVSQTPSNKVTEKGKYVELRCDPISGHTALYWYRQSLGQGPEFLIYFQGTGAADDSGLPNDRFFAVRPEGSVSTLKIQRTERGDSAVYLCASSLGSRYNEQFFGPGTRLTVL.

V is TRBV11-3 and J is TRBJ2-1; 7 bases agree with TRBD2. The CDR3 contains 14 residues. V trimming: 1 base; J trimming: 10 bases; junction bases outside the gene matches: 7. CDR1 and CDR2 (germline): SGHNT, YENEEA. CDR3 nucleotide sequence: TGTGCCAGCAGCTTAGTCGCGGGAGTGAGAGAGCAGTTCTTC. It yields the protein CASSLVAGVREQFF.

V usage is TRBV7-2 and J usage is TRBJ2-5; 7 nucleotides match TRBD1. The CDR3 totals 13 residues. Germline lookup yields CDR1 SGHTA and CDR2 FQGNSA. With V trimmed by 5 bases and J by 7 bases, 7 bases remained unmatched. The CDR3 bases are TGTGCCAGCAGCCCCGGGACAGTGGCGACCCAGTACTTC. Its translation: CASSPGTVATQYF.

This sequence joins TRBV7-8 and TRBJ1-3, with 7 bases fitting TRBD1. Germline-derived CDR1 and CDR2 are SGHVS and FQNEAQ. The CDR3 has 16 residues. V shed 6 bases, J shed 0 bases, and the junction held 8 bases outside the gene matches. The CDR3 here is CASRENRGVSGNTIYF. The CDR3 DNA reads TGTGCCAGCAGGGAAAACAGGGGCGTCTCTGGAAACACCATATATTTT. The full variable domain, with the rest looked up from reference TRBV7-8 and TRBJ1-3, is GAGVSQSPRYKVAKRGQDVALRCDPISGHVSLFWYQQALGQGPEFLTYFQNEAQLDKSGLPSDRFFAERPEGSVSTLKIQRTQQEDSAVYLCASRENRGVSGNTIYFGEGSWLTVV.

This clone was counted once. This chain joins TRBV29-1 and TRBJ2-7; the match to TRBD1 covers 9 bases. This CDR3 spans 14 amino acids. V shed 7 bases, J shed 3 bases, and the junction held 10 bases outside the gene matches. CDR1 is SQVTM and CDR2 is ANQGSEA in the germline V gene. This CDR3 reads CSAQTGGSFYEQYF. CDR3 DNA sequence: TGCAGCGCGCAGACAGGGGGATCTTTCTACGAGCAGTACTTC.

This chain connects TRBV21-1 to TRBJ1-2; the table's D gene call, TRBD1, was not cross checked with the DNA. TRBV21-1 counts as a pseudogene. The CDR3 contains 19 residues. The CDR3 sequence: CASSKEMVRRAGGDYGYTF. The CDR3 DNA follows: TGTGCCAGCAGCAAAGAAATGGTTAGGAGGGCAGGGGGCGACTATGGCTACACCTTC.

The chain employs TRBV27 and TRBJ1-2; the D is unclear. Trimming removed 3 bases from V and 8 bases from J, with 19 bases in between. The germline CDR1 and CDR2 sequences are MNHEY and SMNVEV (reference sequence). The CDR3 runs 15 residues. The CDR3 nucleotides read TGTGCCAGCAGTTTGGATTTGGAAAACCTCGGAGGCTACACCTTC. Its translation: CASSLDLENLGGYTF.

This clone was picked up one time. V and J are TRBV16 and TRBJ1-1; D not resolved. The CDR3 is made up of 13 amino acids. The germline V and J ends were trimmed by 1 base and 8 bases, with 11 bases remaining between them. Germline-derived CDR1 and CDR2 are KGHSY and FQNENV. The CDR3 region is CASSQFPQGEAFF. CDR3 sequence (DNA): TGTGCCAGCAGCCAATTCCCCCAAGGAGAAGCTTTCTTT.

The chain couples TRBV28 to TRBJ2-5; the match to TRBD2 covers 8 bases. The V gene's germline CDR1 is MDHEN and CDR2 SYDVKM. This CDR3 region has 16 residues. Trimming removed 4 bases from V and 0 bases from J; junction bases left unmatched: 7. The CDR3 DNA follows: TGTGCCAGCAGTTCTATATTAGCGGGGTACCAAGAGACCCAGTACTTC. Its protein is CASSSILAGYQETQYF.

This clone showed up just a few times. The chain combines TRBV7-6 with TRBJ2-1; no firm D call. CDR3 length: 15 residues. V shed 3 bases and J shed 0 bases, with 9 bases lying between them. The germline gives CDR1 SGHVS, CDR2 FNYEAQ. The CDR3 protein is CASSFGRSSYNEQFF. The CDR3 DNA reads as TGTGCCAGCAGCTTTGGCCGGAGCTCCTACAATGAGCAGTTCTTC.

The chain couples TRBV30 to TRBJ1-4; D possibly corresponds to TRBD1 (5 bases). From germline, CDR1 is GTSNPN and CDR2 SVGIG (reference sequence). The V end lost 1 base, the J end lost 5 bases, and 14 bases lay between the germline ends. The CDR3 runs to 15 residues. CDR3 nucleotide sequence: TGTGCCTGGAGTGGCCGGGACGCTCAAAATGAAAAACTGTTTTTT. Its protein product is CAWSGRDAQNEKLFF. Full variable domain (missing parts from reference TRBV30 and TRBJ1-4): SQTIHQWPATLVQPVGSPLSLECTVEGTSNPNLYWYRQAAGRGLQLLFYSVGIGQISSEVPQNLSASRPQDRQFILSSKKLLLSDSGFYLCAWSGRDAQNEKLFFGSGTQLSVL.

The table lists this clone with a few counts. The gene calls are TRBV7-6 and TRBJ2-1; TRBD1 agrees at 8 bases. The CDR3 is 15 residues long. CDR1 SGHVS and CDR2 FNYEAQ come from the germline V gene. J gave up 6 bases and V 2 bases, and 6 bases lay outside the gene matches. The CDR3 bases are TGTGCCAGCAGCTTATCAGGGGGCGTACTCAATGAGCAGTTCTTC. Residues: CASSLSGGVLNEQFF.

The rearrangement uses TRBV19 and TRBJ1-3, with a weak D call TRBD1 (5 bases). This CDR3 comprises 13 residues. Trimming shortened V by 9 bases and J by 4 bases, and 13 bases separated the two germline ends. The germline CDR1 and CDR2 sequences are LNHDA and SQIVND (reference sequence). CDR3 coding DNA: TGTGCCAGCTCCGACAGAAGGGGAAACACCATATATTTT. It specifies CASSDRRGNTIYF.

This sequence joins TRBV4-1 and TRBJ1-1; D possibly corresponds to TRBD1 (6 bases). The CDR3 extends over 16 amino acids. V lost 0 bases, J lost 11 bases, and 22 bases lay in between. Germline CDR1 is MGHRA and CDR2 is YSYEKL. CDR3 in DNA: TGCGCCAGCAGCCAAGATTCTGCCAGGACAGCCTCTGGGGCTTTCTTT. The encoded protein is CASSQDSARTASGAFF.

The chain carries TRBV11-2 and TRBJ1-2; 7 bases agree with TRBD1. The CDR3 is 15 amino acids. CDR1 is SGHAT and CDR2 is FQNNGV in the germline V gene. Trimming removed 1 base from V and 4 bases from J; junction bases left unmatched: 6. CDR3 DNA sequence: TGTGCCAGCAGCTTAGTGGAGGGGGCGGGCTATGGCTACACCTTC. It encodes CASSLVEGAGYGYTF.

CDR3 coding DNA: TGTGCCAGTACCCCGGGTATTGGACAGGAGATGAACACTGAAGCTTTCTTT. It yields the protein CASTPGIGQEMNTEAFF. The chain recombines TRBV19 with TRBJ1-1; 7 nucleotides agree with TRBD1. From germline, CDR1 is LNHDA and CDR2 SQIVND (reference sequence). V lost 7 bases to trimming and J lost 0 bases; unmatched junction nucleotides: 14. The CDR3 consists of 17 residues.